Below are 25 T cell receptor beta chains sequenced from a single sample in a study of neoadjuvant anti-PD-1 for oral cavity cancer. Assay used: immunoSEQ multiplex PCR; TCRdb lists only in-frame clones, some missing. The sample includes tens of thousands of clones, 30% to 40% seen only once; the top ten take about a sixth. As to time point: after neoadjuvant nivolumab, at surgical resection. Sequencing was performed on tumor tissue, taken after nivolumab (anti-PD-1) treatment. These receptors originate from a person aged 35 to 85 with oral cavity squamous cell carcinoma.

In this sample, this clone turned up a few times. The chain is built from TRBV18 and TRBJ2-2; no firm D call. Germline values: CDR1 KGHSH, CDR2 LQKENI. The CDR3 consists of 13 residues. V was cut by 0 bases and J by 10 bases, with 9 bases left in between. This CDR3 reads CASSPPGMEELFF. The CDR3 DNA sequence: TGTGCCAGCTCACCACCAGGGATGGAGGAGCTGTTTTTT.

The rearrangement uses TRBV5-1 and TRBJ2-5; a weak D match, TRBD1 (6 bases). The CDR3 runs 15 residues. The V end lost 6 bases, the J end lost 5 bases, and 20 bases lay between the germline ends. CDR1 and CDR2 from the germline V gene are SGHRS and YFSETQ. In DNA form, the CDR3 reads TGCGCCAGCACCACGCAGAGGGGGTTCAGGGAGACCCAGTACTTC. Encoded protein: CASTTQRGFRETQYF.

This clone was counted only a few times. V gene TRBV28 combines with J gene TRBJ2-7, with a tentative D call TRBD2 (6 bases). The ends were cut back, 3 bases at V and 0 bases at J, with 12 bases in the middle. CDR3 size: 15 residues. The V gene's germline CDR1 is MDHEN and CDR2 SYDVKM. The CDR3 reads CASSFVAVSSYEQYF. CDR3 coding DNA: TGTGCCAGCAGTTTCGTAGCGGTCAGCTCCTACGAGCAGTACTTC.

The chain is built from TRBV30 and TRBJ2-2; no definite D call. Germline V CDR1 and CDR2: GTSNPN, SVGIG (reference sequence). This CDR3 has 13 residues. V lost 0 bases to trimming and J lost 7 bases, with 9 bases between them. CDR3 loop: CAWSVQIFGELFF. The DNA of the CDR3 is TGTGCCTGGAGTGTCCAAATTTTCGGGGAGCTGTTTTTT.

Ten or more counts support this clone. This chain connects TRBV5-1 to TRBJ1-1; the D is unclear. V was trimmed by 4 bases and J by 1 base, leaving 8 bases between them. The CDR3 has 13 amino acids. From germline, CDR1 is SGHRS and CDR2 YFSETQ. The CDR3 DNA is TGCGCCAGCAGCGCGGACTGGAACACTGAAGCTTTCTTT. It translates to CASSADWNTEAFF.

The rearrangement joins TRBV7-9 to TRBJ1-5; D is unresolved. CDR3 length: 12 amino acids. Germline assignment: CDR1 SEHNR and CDR2 FQNEAQ (reference sequence). The V end lost 6 bases, the J end lost 5 bases, and 8 bases lay between the germline ends. DNA for the CDR3: TGTGCCAGCAGTACCGGTTATCAGCCCCAGCATTTT. This sequence encodes CASSTGYQPQHF.

The sample holds a few counts of this clone. The CDR3 nucleotides are TGCGCCAGCAGTTTTACGATCGAGTCTGGAAACACCATATATTTT. As protein: CASSFTIESGNTIYF. The chain has TRBV5-1 and TRBJ1-3; no reliable D call. Germline V gene lookup returns CDR1 SGHRS and CDR2 YFSETQ. V was trimmed by 5 bases and J by 1 base, leaving 13 bases between them. The CDR3 sequence is 15 residues long. The variable domain in full, with the rest retrieved from reference TRBV5-1 and TRBJ1-3, is KAGVTQTPRYLIKTRGQQVTLSCSPISGHRSVSWYQQTPGQGLQFLFEYFSETQRNKGNFPGRFSGRQFSNSRSEMNVSTLELGDSALYLCASSFTIESGNTIYFGEGSWLTVV.

This rearrangement joins TRBV6-1 to TRBJ1-4; 8 nucleotides agree with TRBD1. CDR1 and CDR2 from the germline V gene are MNHNS and SASEGT. The V gene end was trimmed by 0 bases and the J gene end by 5 bases; junction bases not matched to a gene: 17. CDR3 size: 20 residues. This CDR3 is CASSEARPGQEFGMNEKLFF. CDR3 nucleotide sequence: TGTGCCAGCAGTGAAGCAAGACCGGGACAGGAGTTCGGGATGAATGAAAAACTGTTTTTT.

J is TRBJ2-7 and V is TRBV9, with 12 bases fitting TRBD2. The junction had 16 bases not matched to a gene; V was cut back by 0 bases and J by 6 bases. Germline lookup yields CDR1 SGDLS and CDR2 YYNGEE. The CDR3 is made up of 19 amino acids. CDR3 amino acids: CASSVDHGGFASGRVEQYF. CDR3 in DNA: TGTGCCAGCAGCGTAGATCATGGAGGGTTTGCTAGCGGGAGGGTCGAGCAGTACTTC.

This chain links TRBV6-1 with TRBJ1-6; TRBD1 aligns across 7 bases. V lost 3 bases to trimming and J lost 5 bases; unmatched junction nucleotides: 7. Germline V lookup: CDR1 MNHNS, CDR2 SASEGT. The CDR3 contains 16 residues. The CDR3 loop is CASSDWTGGNNSPLHF. The CDR3 bases are TGTGCCAGCAGTGACTGGACAGGCGGGAATAATTCACCCCTCCACTTT.

This clone was seen only a few times. The chain has TRBV6-1 and TRBJ1-2, with D perhaps TRBD1 (5 bases). There are 14 residues in the CDR3. Deletions cut 4 bases from V and 0 bases from J, with 9 bases between. The germline CDR1 and CDR2 sequences are MNHNS and SASEGT. The CDR3 protein is CASSVDKTNYGYTF. The CDR3 nucleotides are TGTGCCAGCAGTGTGGACAAAACTAACTATGGCTACACCTTC.

This clone was counted between two and nine times. V gene TRBV18 combines with J gene TRBJ1-1; maybe TRBD1 (6 bases). The germline V gene encodes CDR1 KGHSH and CDR2 LQKENI. The V gene lost 3 bases and the J gene lost 0 bases, with 14 bases spanning the gap. The CDR3 has 16 residues. CDR3 residues: CASSPSTGGMNTEAFF. CDR3 sequence (DNA): TGTGCCAGCTCACCGTCGACAGGAGGTATGAACACTGAAGCTTTCTTT.

The chain couples TRBV28 to TRBJ2-7; D tentatively reads TRBD1 or TRBD2 (5 bases each). This CDR3 is built from 17 residues. V lost 6 bases and J 5 bases, leaving 26 bases between the germline ends. In germline, CDR1 is MDHEN, CDR2 SYDVKM. The chain's CDR3 is CASSRLREWGFDHEQYF. DNA for the CDR3: TGTGCCAGCAGCCGACTCAGGGAGTGGGGATTCGACCACGAGCAGTACTTC. Full variable domain (remainder filled in from reference TRBV28 and TRBJ2-7): DVKVTQSSRYLVKRTGEKVFLECVQDMDHENMFWYRQDPGLGLRLIYFSYDVKMKEKGDIPEGYSVSREKKERFSLILESASTNQTSMYLCASSRLREWGFDHEQYFGPGTRLTVT.

The V gene is TRBV7-2, the J gene TRBJ1-2, with D perhaps TRBD1 (6 bases). The CDR3 runs 14 residues. CDR1 SGHTA and CDR2 FQGNSA come from the germline V gene. Trimming stripped 1 base from V and 7 bases from J, with 13 bases between. The CDR3 here is CASSLEGGIGGYTF. The CDR3 DNA sequence: TGTGCCAGCAGCTTAGAGGGGGGTATTGGTGGCTACACCTTC.

The chain links TRBV13 to TRBJ1-1; D may be TRBD1 (6 bases). Trimming removed 1 base from V and 5 bases from J, with 26 bases in between. Germline loops: CDR1 PRHDT, CDR2 FYEKMQ (reference sequence). This CDR3 contains 19 residues. The CDR3 sequence: CASSLAVPIRGLGWTEAFF. The CDR3 coding sequence is TGTGCCAGCAGCTTAGCGGTCCCCATCAGGGGTCTCGGTTGGACTGAAGCTTTCTTT.

This chain joins TRBV28 and TRBJ1-4, with 7 nucleotides matching TRBD1. In germline, CDR1 is MDHEN, CDR2 SYDVKM. This CDR3 has 14 residues. Trimming at V came to 6 bases and at J to 3 bases, leaving 4 bases not matched to a gene. The CDR3 loop reads CASSLGQANEKLFF. CDR3 nucleotides: TGTGCCAGCAGCCTCGGACAGGCTAATGAAAAACTGTTTTTT.

In DNA form, the CDR3 reads TGTGCCAGCAGCTTGGCGGCGGGGAACACTGAAGCTTTCTTT. Its protein is CASSLAAGNTEAFF. V is TRBV5-4 and J is TRBJ1-1, with unresolved D. The V and J ends lost 0 bases and 1 base respectively, with 7 bases between them. The germline V gene has CDR1 SGHNT and CDR2 YYREEE (reference sequence). The CDR3 has 14 amino acids.

This chain joins TRBV18 and TRBJ2-5, with D hard to call. The CDR3 covers 11 residues. Trimming shortened V by 3 bases and J by 4 bases, and 3 bases separated the two germline ends. Germline assignment: CDR1 KGHSH and CDR2 LQKENI. This CDR3 reads CASSPRETQYF. Written as DNA, the CDR3 is TGTGCCAGCTCACCGCGAGAGACCCAGTACTTC.

This chain uses TRBV7-2 with TRBJ2-1; 13 bases fit TRBD2. The ends lost 4 bases at V and 8 bases at J; junction bases unmatched: 8. Germline loops: CDR1 SGHTA, CDR2 FQGNSA. The CDR3 is made up of 16 amino acids. The CDR3 sequence is CASSSRTSGRIYEQFF. The CDR3 nucleotides read TGTGCCAGCAGCTCCCGGACTAGCGGGAGAATATATGAGCAGTTCTTC. Supplemented by reference TRBV7-2 and TRBJ2-1, the full variable domain reads GAGVSQSPSNKVTEKGKDVELRCDPISGHTALYWYRQSLGQGLEFLIYFQGNSAPDKSGLPSDRFSAERTGGSVSTLTIQRTQQEDSAVYLCASSSRTSGRIYEQFFGPGTRLTVL.

The chain has TRBV9 and TRBJ2-5, with TRBD2 identical over 8 bases. The CDR3 spans 15 residues. J lost 1 base, V lost 6 bases, and 8 bases had no gene match. CDR1 SGDLS and CDR2 YYNGEE come from the germline V gene. CDR3 protein: CASNQGLAGQETQYF. The CDR3 DNA follows: TGTGCCAGCAACCAGGGGCTAGCGGGCCAAGAGACCCAGTACTTC.

The chain carries TRBV15 and TRBJ2-2; D could derive from TRBD1 or TRBD2 (5 bases each). Germline V gives CDR1 LNHNV, CDR2 YYDKDF (reference sequence). V lost 1 base and J 0 bases, leaving 12 bases between the germline ends. The CDR3 has 17 residues. The CDR3 DNA is TGTGCCACCAGCAGAGTGTGGGGACCCGCGAACACCGGGGAGCTGTTTTTT. This codes for CATSRVWGPANTGELFF.

This clone was picked up a small number of times. The chain uses TRBV2 and TRBJ1-6; the D gene is possibly TRBD1 (5 bases). Between the trimmed V and J ends, which lost 5 bases and 6 bases, there was a span of 14 bases. CDR3 length: 15 residues. Germline V CDR1 and CDR2: SNHLY, FYNNEI. The CDR3 sequence is CASSLDGGSNSPLHF. In DNA form, the CDR3 reads TGTGCCAGCAGTTTGGATGGGGGGTCTAATTCACCCCTCCACTTT.

The table lists this clone with many counts. This rearrangement joins TRBV6-1 to TRBJ1-5; weak D call: TRBD1 (6 bases). The CDR3 runs 14 residues. Germline V gene lookup returns CDR1 MNHNS and CDR2 SASEGT. With 5 bases removed from V and 4 bases from J, the gap between germline ends came to 12 bases. In DNA form, the CDR3 reads TGTGCCAGCAGTAAAGGACAGTTGAATCAGCCCCAGCATTTT. Its translation: CASSKGQLNQPQHF.

This clone was found many times. The rearrangement uses TRBV5-4 and TRBJ2-5; D might be TRBD1 (6 bases). Trimming pared 0 bases from V and 1 base from J, leaving 13 bases between. The CDR3 is 16 residues long. The germline V gene encodes CDR1 SGHNT and CDR2 YYREEE (reference sequence). CDR3 in DNA: TGTGCCAGCAGCTTGGCCTTCCAGGGGACCCAAGAGACCCAGTACTTC. This sequence encodes CASSLAFQGTQETQYF. Filled out from reference TRBV5-4 and TRBJ2-5, the complete variable domain reads ETGVTQSPTHLIKTRGQQVTLRCSSQSGHNTVSWYQQALGQGPQFIFQYYREEENGRGNFPPRFSGLQFPNYSSELNVNALELDDSALYLCASSLAFQGTQETQYFGPGTRLLVL.

This chain connects TRBV4-2 to TRBJ2-2, with no clear D. The CDR3 consists of 18 residues. Trimming left V 7 bases short and J 0 bases short, with 21 bases between. Per germline, CDR1 LGHNA and CDR2 YNFKEQ. The CDR3 nucleotides read TGTGCCAGCAAGTTGGCTGATTTGAGTGGGACGAACACCGGGGAGCTGTTTTTT. Its translation: CASKLADLSGTNTGELFF.